This entry describes one T cell receptor beta chain. This sample was taken from a study of blood T cells in healthy people across ages. Then a second PCR, running about 6 to 12 cycles, was carried out with a sample-barcoded 5' primer and a J-beta primer mix. Per sample, CDR3-containing paired-end reads numbered at least 2.5 million. A single record per CDR3 protein comes from TCRdb applying MiXCR to the 5' RACE reads. The table lists about 930,000 distinct CDR3 sequences, under 35% of them singletons. Germline V gene sequence: CDR1 MNHNS, CDR2 SASEGT. The CDR3 length is 13 residues. V dropped 3 bases and J dropped 13 bases, with 16 bases sitting between them. A minimum of 7 million PBMCs was isolated per sample. These data were likewise used in another study, on T cells of mothers and their children. This second report adds: Compared with unrelated pairs, related mother-child pairs had slightly higher, non-significant overlap.

Material: blood. The rearrangement joins TRBV6-1 to TRBJ2-1; no reliable D call. This receptor was obtained from a woman aged 40 to 50 in good health. CDR3: CASSDPGPGSQFF. In nucleotides, the CDR3 is TGTGCCAGCAGTGACCCGGGTCCGGGTTCACAGTTCTTC.